This TCR beta chain was sequenced during a study of persistence of HIV-infected CD4 T cells. Regarding this clone: Its cognate antigen is unknown.

Notes on the study in general: The rare CMV-responding cells with HIV-1 proviruses were not separately TCR-sequenced.

Sequencing used immunoSEQ version 4 in survey mode. TCRdb's copy holds only in-frame clones and misses some; the assay was immunoSEQ multiplex PCR. The profile shows tens of thousands of clones, around 82% of them singletons. The stimulus was lysate of CMV-infected fibroblasts, approximately 9.6 ug/mL. Memory cells lacking CD40L and CD69 with high CD45RO were sorted. Plasma HIV-1 RNA stayed below 50 copies/mL for at least 4 years. Germline values: CDR1 SGHDT, CDR2 YYEEEE. The CDR3 runs 16 residues. V shed 4 bases and J 5 bases; nucleotides not matched to a gene: 7. The sample was CD4+ T cells sorted from PBMCs after roughly 18-hour stimulation, taken from a patient who received antiretroviral therapy. The chain combines TRBV5-6 with TRBJ1-6; TRBD1 matches at 9 bases. The TCR comes from an adult man with HIV who was CMV-seropositive. The CDR3 bases are TGTGCCAGCAGCCTGGGGACAGGGAGGGATAATTCACCCCTCCACTTT. It translates to CASSLGTGRDNSPLHF.